The 24 T cell receptor beta chains below all came from one sample that was sequenced in a study of blood T cells in healthy people across ages. Through a sample-barcoded 5' primer and a J-beta primer mix, a second PCR was run for roughly 6 to 12 cycles. Each CDR3 protein is one row after TCRdb ran MiXCR on the 5' RACE reads. Of approximately 810,000 distinct CDR3 sequences in the sample, under 40% were seen once. The sample comprised blood. These receptors were taken from a man between 18 and 29 years old in good health.

Ten or more counts support this clonotype. The chain has TRBV20-1 and TRBJ2-3; 7 positions agree with TRBD1. V shed 6 bases and J 2 bases; nucleotides not matched to a gene: 11. CDR1 and CDR2 from the germline V gene are DFQATT and SNEGSKA (reference sequence). The length of the CDR3 is 15 residues. CDR3 sequence: CSAPDRLQVTDTQYF. In DNA form, the CDR3 reads TGCAGTGCCCCGGACAGGCTGCAGGTCACAGATACGCAGTATTTT.

Comments on this clonotype: Given a much more abundant clone one base away, this may be a read error. This rearrangement joins TRBV4-2 to TRBJ2-7; D is uncertain. This CDR3 region has 13 residues. The germline CDR1 and CDR2 sequences are LGHNA and YNFKEQ. V lost 2 bases to trimming and J lost 6 bases, with 11 bases between them. In nucleotides, the CDR3 is TGTGCCAGCAGCCAACAGACTGCCTGCGAGCAGTACTTC. This sequence encodes CASSQQTACEQYF.

The rearrangement joins TRBV20-1 to TRBJ1-5; no firm D call. Trimming shortened V by 4 bases and J by 7 bases, and 11 bases separated the two germline ends. Germline V CDR1 and CDR2: DFQATT, SNEGSKA (reference sequence). The CDR3 has 12 amino acids. The CDR3 DNA sequence: TGCAGTGCTAAGGGCACGGGGCAGCCCCAGCATTTT. Its translation is CSAKGTGQPQHF.

The rearrangement joins TRBV7-9 to TRBJ1-4; TRBD1 matches at 8 bases. In germline, CDR1 is SEHNR, CDR2 FQNEAQ (reference sequence). Trimming removed 8 bases from V and 8 bases from J; junction bases left unmatched: 7. This CDR3 has 13 residues. The CDR3 here is CASEQGVREKLFF. The CDR3 region has the DNA TGTGCCAGCGAACAGGGGGTACGCGAAAAACTGTTTTTT. The variable domain in full, with the rest retrieved from reference TRBV7-9 and TRBJ1-4, is DTGVSQNPRHKITKRGQNVTFRCDPISEHNRLYWYRQTLGQGPEFLTYFQNEAQLEKSRLLSDRFSAERPKGSFSTLEIQRTEQGDSAMYLCASEQGVREKLFFGSGTQLSVL.

This clonotype appeared a single time. Compared with germline, one end of the junction differs, possibly owing to a read error. The chain couples TRBV12-3 or TRBV12-4 to TRBJ1-1; D is possibly TRBD1 (5 bases). This CDR3 spans 15 amino acids. CDR3 bases: TGTGCCAGCAGTCGTGGTGGGGGAGGAAGCACTGAAACTTTCTTT. Translating gives CASSRGGGGSTETFF.

This clonotype was found a few times. The rearrangement joins TRBV20-1 to TRBJ2-3; 7 bases fit TRBD2. V trimming: 6 bases; J trimming: 6 bases; junction bases outside the gene matches: 27. The CDR3 runs 19 residues. Per the germline V gene, CDR1 is DFQATT and CDR2 is SNEGSKA (reference sequence). CDR3 region: CSASSPGLKGWPAEDTQYF. The DNA of the CDR3 is TGCAGTGCAAGCTCACCGGGACTAAAAGGGTGGCCCGCGGAGGATACGCAGTATTTT.

The rearrangement uses TRBV29-1 and TRBJ2-1; 12 bases are a match to TRBD1. The DNA end is more similar to TRBJ2-7, so the J call may be wrong. This CDR3 is built from 18 residues. Germline V gives CDR1 SQVTM, CDR2 ANQGSEA. The CDR3 sequence: CSVDPGTGGQESYYEQYF. For the CDR3, the DNA is TGCAGCGTGGATCCCGGGACAGGGGGCCAGGAGTCCTACTACGAGCAGTACTTC.

This clonotype was counted between two and nine times. The chain links TRBV20-1 to TRBJ2-2, with 9 bases identical to TRBD2. Trimming removed 2 bases from V and 6 bases from J; junction bases left unmatched: 1. The CDR3 contains 13 residues. The germline V gene has CDR1 DFQATT and CDR2 SNEGSKA (reference sequence). The CDR3, as DNA: TGCAGTGCTAGATCTAGCGGGGCCGGGGAGCTGTTTTTT. Encoded protein: CSARSSGAGELFF.

V is TRBV18 and J is TRBJ1-1, with D unclear. Trimming shortened V by 0 bases and J by 1 base, and 9 bases separated the two germline ends. This CDR3 is built from 15 residues. The germline V gene has CDR1 KGHSH and CDR2 LQKENI. Here the CDR3 reads CASSPPKGGNTEAFF. The CDR3 region has the DNA TGTGCCAGCTCACCACCAAAGGGAGGGAACACTGAAGCTTTCTTT.

This clonotype was detected many times. This chain joins TRBV10-3 and TRBJ1-5; 7 bases agree with TRBD1. V dropped 2 bases and J dropped 2; count of bases not matched to a gene: 0. There are 14 residues in the CDR3. Per the germline V gene, CDR1 is ENHRY and CDR2 is SYGVKD. CDR3 loop: CAISEGTGNQPQHF. The CDR3 DNA reads as TGTGCCATCAGTGAGGGGACAGGCAATCAGCCCCAGCATTTT.

The CDR3 protein is CASSSLSNEKLFF. As DNA, the CDR3 is TGTGCCAGCAGCTCGCTCAGTAATGAAAAACTGTTTTTT. The V call is TRBV6-5, the J call TRBJ1-4; D is uncertain. Trimming removed 6 bases from V and 4 bases from J, with 9 bases in between. Germline V lookup: CDR1 MNHEY, CDR2 SVGAGI. The CDR3 runs to 13 residues.

This clonotype was picked up many times. This chain connects TRBV5-1 to TRBJ1-1; TRBD1 might be the D (5 bases). From germline, CDR1 is SGHRS and CDR2 YFSETQ. The CDR3 length is 13 residues. Trimming took 2 bases from V and 5 from J, leaving 10 bases between them. CDR3: CASSFWGGTEAFF. The CDR3 DNA is TGCGCCAGCAGCTTTTGGGGGGGAACTGAAGCTTTCTTT.

V and J are TRBV4-3 and TRBJ1-2; TRBD1 might be the D (5 bases). V was shortened by 0 bases and J by 3 bases, with 14 bases between the two germline ends. Germline CDR1 and CDR2: LGHNA and YSLEER. The length of the CDR3 is 16 residues. The DNA for the CDR3 is TGCGCCAGCAGCCAAGATAGGAGCCTGGGGGACTATGGCTACACCTTC. This sequence encodes CASSQDRSLGDYGYTF.

This chain connects TRBV2 to TRBJ1-5; D unresolved. V was trimmed by 4 bases and J by 0 bases, leaving 4 bases between them. The CDR3 length is 13 residues. Germline V lookup: CDR1 SNHLY, CDR2 FYNNEI. The CDR3, as DNA: TGTGCCAGCAGTGTCTATAGCAATCAGCCCCAGCATTTT. Protein: CASSVYSNQPQHF. Using reference TRBV2 and TRBJ1-5 for the parts outside the CDR3, the full variable domain is EPEVTQTPSHQVTQMGQEVILRCVPISNHLYFYWYRQILGQKVEFLVSFYNNEISEKSEIFDDQFSVERPDGSNFTLKIRSTKLEDSAMYFCASSVYSNQPQHFGDGTRLSIL.

The chain uses TRBV7-2 and TRBJ1-6, with D hard to call. Trimming took off 1 base at V and 7 bases at J, with 8 bases between the two ends. CDR1 and CDR2 (germline): SGHTA, FQGNSA. The CDR3 has 14 residues. The CDR3 DNA sequence: TGTGCCAGCAGCTTAGGGTATGAAAATTCACCCCTCCACTTT. Its protein product is CASSLGYENSPLHF.

The chain couples TRBV5-1 to TRBJ2-5; TRBD2 agrees at 10 bases. Unmatched junction bases numbered 17, after V lost 1 base and J lost 11 bases. Germline V gene lookup returns CDR1 SGHRS and CDR2 YFSETQ. CDR3 length equals 17 residues. The CDR3: CASSLILTSGANNEQYF. The CDR3 DNA sequence: TGCGCCAGCAGCTTGATACTTACTAGCGGGGCCAACAATGAGCAGTACTTC.

Ten or more counts support this clonotype. The rearrangement joins TRBV20-1 to TRBJ2-3; D is perhaps TRBD2 (6 bases). The CDR3 is made up of 12 amino acids. CDR1 and CDR2 from the germline V gene are DFQATT and SNEGSKA (reference sequence). The CDR3 sequence: CSAGPDTDTQYF. The CDR3 DNA is TGCAGCGCGGGACCCGACACAGATACGCAGTATTTT.

A remark on this clonotype: Possible read error: a much larger clone is one base away. The genes are TRBV12-3 or TRBV12-4 and TRBJ2-6, with D possibly TRBD1 on 5 matching bases. The CDR3 totals 15 residues. This CDR3 is CASSLIPSGANVPTF. CDR3 DNA sequence: TGTGCCAGCAGTTTAATCCCCTCTGGGGCCAACGTCCCGACTTTC.

This clonotype turned up a few times. V gene TRBV12-3 or TRBV12-4 combines with J gene TRBJ1-5; 10 bases are shared with TRBD1. J was trimmed by 3 bases and V by 5 bases; bases with no gene match: 7. The CDR3 runs 16 residues. CDR3 DNA: TGTGCCAGCAGTCCTGGGACAGGGGTCGACAATCAGCCCCAGCATTTT. It is translated as CASSPGTGVDNQPQHF.

The chain combines TRBV6-1 with TRBJ2-1, with a weak D call TRBD2 (6 bases). The V end was cut by 4 bases, the J end by 4 bases, with 14 bases between. This CDR3 has 15 residues. Germline V gene sequence: CDR1 MNHNS, CDR2 SASEGT. The CDR3 bases are TGTGCCAGCAGTGCCGGGACTCCCGCGTACAATGAGCAGTTCTTC. Its translation: CASSAGTPAYNEQFF.

The genes are TRBV29-1 and TRBJ2-1; the match to TRBD2 covers 9 bases. Germline-derived CDR1 and CDR2 are SQVTM and ANQGSEA. V shed 8 bases and J 5 bases; nucleotides not matched to a gene: 19. This CDR3 spans 17 amino acids. CDR3 nucleotides: TGCAGCAATACCCCGGGACTAGCCGGTCGAAGTCACAATGAGCAGTTCTTC. The encoded protein is CSNTPGLAGRSHNEQFF.

The chain carries TRBV6-6 and TRBJ1-5; D is ambiguous. Trimming stripped 2 bases from V and 5 bases from J, with 10 bases between. CDR1 and CDR2 (germline): MNHNY, SVGAGI (reference sequence). This CDR3 has 14 residues. CDR3 nucleotide sequence: TGTGCCAGCAGTTACAGGGATTTGGATCAGCCCCAGCATTTT. It translates to CASSYRDLDQPQHF.

V gene TRBV10-3 combines with J gene TRBJ2-7, with D perhaps TRBD1 (5 bases). Germline-derived CDR1 and CDR2 are ENHRY and SYGVKD. Trimming removed 2 bases from V and 5 bases from J, with 10 bases in between. The CDR3 is 13 residues long. The CDR3, as DNA: TGTGCCATCAGTGAGAGGGGATTCGACGAGCAGTACTTC. It is translated as CAISERGFDEQYF.

This clonotype came up once. This may stem from a read error, because a much larger clone lies one nucleotide away. This rearrangement joins TRBV5-1 to TRBJ2-5; D gene ambiguous. CDR1 is SGHRS and CDR2 is YFSETQ in the germline V gene. The CDR3 runs 14 residues. The ends were cut back, 0 bases at V and 7 bases at J, with 13 bases in the middle. The CDR3 loop reads CASSLGTDPGTQYF. In nucleotides, the CDR3 is TGCGCCAGCAGCTTGGGCACCGACCCAGGGACCCAGTACTTC.